The clone carrying this TCR beta chain showed up just once. Trimming at V came to 4 bases and at J to 4 bases, leaving 7 bases not matched to a gene. CDR1 is SGHKS, CDR2 YYEKEE, per germline (reference sequence). This CDR3 spans 15 amino acids. This sample was included in a study of cytomegalovirus exposure and HLA in healthy donors. This PCR relied on a set of 60 Vbeta primers and 13 Jbeta primers. The protocol was immunoSEQ multiplex PCR, while the TCRdb copy is restricted to in-frame clones and leaves out a portion. The repertoire holds tens of thousands of clones, with 82% as singletons. The TCR sequence derives from a woman under 30 in good health and CMV-seronegative. The chain uses TRBV5-5 and TRBJ1-2; TRBD1 matches 10 bases. The sequencing input was PBMCs. The CDR3 coding sequence is TGTGCCAGCAGCCCGGGACAGGGGTCAGGCTATGGCTACACCTTC. It is translated as CASSPGQGSGYGYTF.